Detailed here is one T cell receptor beta chain. This clone's antigen is unknown. Within one base of it there is no much larger clone, and no base qualities were kept. Whole blood was collected in K2EDTA tubes by collaborating institutions according to the institutions' own protocols. For TCRbeta analysis, collaborators shipped samples as frozen whole blood, isolated PBMCs, or DNA extracted from either of those sample types. The data were taken from a study of blood T cell repertoires in COVID-19 (TCRdb year 2020). At the level of the whole study: The collaborator samples originated in the United States, Italy and Spain and spanned the acute and convalescent phases of COVID-19. Where available, HLA class I and class II types were obtained from metadata supplied by the sample provider rather than from assay-based typing. The dataset comprised deeply sampled blood TCRbeta repertoires from subjects exposed to, actively infected with, or recovered from COVID-19. Samples were obtained from the ongoing ImmuneRACE study (first 160 participants) and from 1,254 subjects provided by 6 global collaborators. The material from the prospective study consisted of cDNA or gDNA derived from T cells, B-cell-depleted T cells, or PBMCs. The sample metadata nearly always contained a de-identified subject ID, COVID-19 status, age in years and sex. The repertoires were released in a freely available public database intended as a resource for research on the immune response to SARS-CoV-2.

TCRbeta CDR3 regions were amplified from genomic DNA by means of the immunoSEQ Assay, a bias-controlled multiplex PCR. In the original analysis: Within the assay, amplification of reference gene primers was used to estimate how many nucleated cells each sample contained. To quantify the absolute abundance of each unique TCRbeta CDR3 rearrangement, sequence reads were collapsed and filtered. For each sample, productive Simpson clonality was calculated as the square root of Simpson's diversity index across productive rearrangements. The table comes from immuneACCESS by way of TCRdb, which keeps in-frame sequences with V and J called. Part of the clones is missing from these tables; in studies checked, under half for an unresolved V gene and the rest for unknown reasons. V and J calls and clone size are copied from that table; D and trimming were computed from the DNA. In this sample the table shows about 23,000 clones, approximately 92% of which occur a single time. The ten largest make up roughly 18% of the sample.

In the germline V gene, CDR1 corresponds to WSHSY and CDR2 to SAAADI. V is shortened by 10 bases, J by 1 base, and the region joining them spans 13 bases. Taken from cysteine to phenylalanine, the CDR3 has 13 residues. CDR3 DNA only is kept here, 39 bases in frame from base 1. On the study overall, not on this receptor specifically: The quantity of clinical and demographic metadata differed by source and by participant and was supplied without curation.

The TCR sequence derives from a human donor in a cohort sampled during active COVID-19. Material for sequencing was peripheral blood. This chain is built from TRBV10-2 and TRBJ1-1; TRBD1 is a weak D gene call, 5 bases matching. The CDR3 is CATVGDWNTEAFF. The bases read TGCGCCACCGTAGGGGATTGGAACACTGAAGCTTTCTTT.